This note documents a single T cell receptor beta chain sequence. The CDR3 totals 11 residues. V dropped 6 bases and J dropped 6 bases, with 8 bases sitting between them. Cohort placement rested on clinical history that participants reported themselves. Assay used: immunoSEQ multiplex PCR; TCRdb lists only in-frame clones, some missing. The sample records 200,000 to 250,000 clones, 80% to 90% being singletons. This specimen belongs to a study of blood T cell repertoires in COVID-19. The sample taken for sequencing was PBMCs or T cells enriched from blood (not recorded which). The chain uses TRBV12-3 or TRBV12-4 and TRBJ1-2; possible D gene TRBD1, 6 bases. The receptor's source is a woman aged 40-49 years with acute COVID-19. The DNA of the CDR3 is TGTGCCAGCAGAAACAGGGATGGCTACACCTTC. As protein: CASRNRDGYTF.